This TCR beta chain emerged from a study of blood T cell repertoires in COVID-19. Looking at the study overall: Spain, Italy and the United States supplied samples that represented acute and convalescent COVID-19. The analysed material was cDNA or gDNA that came from T cells, B-cell-depleted T cells, or PBMCs.

Patients in Seattle were enrolled during active infection, then followed longitudinally. The CDR3 runs 15 residues. V was cut by 2 bases and J by 3 bases, with 10 bases left in between. Germline CDR1 and CDR2: MNHEY and SMNVEV (reference sequence). As processed by the authors: Estimation of nucleated cell counts was performed using reference gene primer amplification. Clones were sequenced by immunoSEQ multiplex PCR, and TCRdb holds only the in-frame ones, with some missing. The V and J calls and the clone size are those of that table, but D and trimming were determined from the DNA. This sample has more than 300,000 clones, with around 87% found just once.

The chain has TRBV27 and TRBJ2-2, with D possibly being TRBD2 (5 bases). This TCR came from a woman aged 25-40 years with COVID-19, enrolled during active disease. Sequenced material: peripheral blood. The CDR3 coding sequence is TGTGCCAGCAGTTTACTGGGAGCCGACACCGGGGAGCTGTTTTTT. Amino acid sequence: CASSLLGADTGELFF.